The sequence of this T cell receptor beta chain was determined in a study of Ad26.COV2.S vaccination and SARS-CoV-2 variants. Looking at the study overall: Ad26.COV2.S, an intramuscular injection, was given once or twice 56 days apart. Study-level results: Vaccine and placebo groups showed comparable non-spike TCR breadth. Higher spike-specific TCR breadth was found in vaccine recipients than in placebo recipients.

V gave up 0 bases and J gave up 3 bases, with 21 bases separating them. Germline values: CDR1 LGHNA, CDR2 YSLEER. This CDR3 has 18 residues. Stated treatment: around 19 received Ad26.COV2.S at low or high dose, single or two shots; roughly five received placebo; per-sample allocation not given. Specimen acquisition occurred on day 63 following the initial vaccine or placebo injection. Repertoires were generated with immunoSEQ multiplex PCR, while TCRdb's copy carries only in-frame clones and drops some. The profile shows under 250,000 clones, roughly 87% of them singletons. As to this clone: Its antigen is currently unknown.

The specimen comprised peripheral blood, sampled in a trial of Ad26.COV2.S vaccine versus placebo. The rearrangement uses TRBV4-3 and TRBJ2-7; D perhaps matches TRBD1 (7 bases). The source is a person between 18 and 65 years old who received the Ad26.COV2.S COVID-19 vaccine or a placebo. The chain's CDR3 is CASSQDWGTGEADYEQYV. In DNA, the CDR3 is TGCGCCAGCAGCCAAGATTGGGGAACAGGGGAGGCCGACTACGAGCAGTACGTC.